This TCR beta chain is from a study of cytomegalovirus exposure and HLA in healthy donors (dated by TCRdb to between 2016 and 2019). About the full investigation: According to a later analysis, the roughly 120 validation repertoires were produced on the same platform as the 666 repertoires of the first cohort. The study was designed to test whether signatures of past pathogen exposure could be identified by cataloging public T cell receptors. In addition to the first cohort of approximately 670 subjects, a separate validation cohort of 120 different subjects was used. The study combined high-throughput TCR immunosequencing, statistical association of individual TCRs with disease status, and machine learning to predict cytomegalovirus infection status. Study-level results and caveats: All 120 or so repertoires were used to score co-occurrence in the validation cohort in a later analysis, because that analysis had no HLA typing for the cohort. While some public TCRs were present in many individuals, most TCR sequences turned up only very rarely across donors. The study listed 164 TCR beta chains as associated with cytomegalovirus. In a later analysis, TCRs clustered in the first cohort were found to also tend to co-occur in the 110 or so validation repertoires, with about 94% of cluster scores above 0. According to the authors, the approach could potentially be generalized to other disease states and immunological phenotypes. A few of the identified cytomegalovirus-associated TCR beta chains were confirmed in vitro to be specific for cytomegalovirus antigens. In both the original and validation cohorts, the classifier was reported to diagnose cytomegalovirus status with high specificity and sensitivity.

Library construction relied on the immunoSEQ multiplex PCR assay. The authors processed their data as follows. A statistical classification framework was built for diagnosing cytomegalovirus status from the catalog of TCR beta chain sequences. As stored in TCRdb, this immuneACCESS dataset retains in-frame rearrangements with V and J assigned. A fraction of the clones does not appear; measured against another copy, unresolved V genes explain less than half of the discrepancy, and the remainder lacks a known reason. V and J calls and clone size come straight from that table; D and trimming were deduced from the DNA. The sample data list roughly 140,000 clones, and approximately 88% of these were observed just once. Of the sample, around 3.4% is held by the ten largest clones. From the cysteine through the phenylalanine, the CDR3 covers 14 amino acids. CDR3 DNA is the only sequence kept; it has 42 bases, read in frame from the first base. V is clipped by 5 bases and J by 0 bases, and the sequence between their germline boundaries is 11 bases long. CDR1 SGHTA and CDR2 FQGNSA are derived from the germline V gene.

Points on this clone: It has no known antigen specificity. Nothing much larger sits one base from this clone, and base qualities are not available.

The donors were included in the validation cohort of some 110 subjects, a group kept apart from the approximately 690-subject first cohort. The clonotype originates from a woman under 30 in good health and CMV-seropositive. The sequenced sample consisted of PBMCs. The chain is assembled from TRBV7-2 and TRBJ2-7; the D gene assignment is ambiguous. The nucleotide sequence is given as TGTGCCAGCAGCCCACAGCCAAGCTCCTACGAGCAGTACTTC. Translated, it reads CASSPQPSSYEQYF.